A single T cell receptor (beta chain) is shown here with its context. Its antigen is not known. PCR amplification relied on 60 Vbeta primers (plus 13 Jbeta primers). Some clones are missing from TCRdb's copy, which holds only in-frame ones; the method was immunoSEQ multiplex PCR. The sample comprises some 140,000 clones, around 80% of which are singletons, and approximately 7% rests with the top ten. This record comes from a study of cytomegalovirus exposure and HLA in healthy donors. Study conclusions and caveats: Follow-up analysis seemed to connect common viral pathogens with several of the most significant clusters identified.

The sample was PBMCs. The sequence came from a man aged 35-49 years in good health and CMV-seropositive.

CDR3 protein: CASSYWGESPLHF. The CDR3 bases are TGTGCCAGCAGTTATTGGGGAGAATCACCCCTCCACTTT. The chain has TRBV6-5 and TRBJ1-6; D remains unclear. V was clipped by 3 bases and J by 10 bases, with 10 bases between them. This CDR3 region has 13 residues. CDR1 and CDR2 (germline): MNHEY, SVGAGI.